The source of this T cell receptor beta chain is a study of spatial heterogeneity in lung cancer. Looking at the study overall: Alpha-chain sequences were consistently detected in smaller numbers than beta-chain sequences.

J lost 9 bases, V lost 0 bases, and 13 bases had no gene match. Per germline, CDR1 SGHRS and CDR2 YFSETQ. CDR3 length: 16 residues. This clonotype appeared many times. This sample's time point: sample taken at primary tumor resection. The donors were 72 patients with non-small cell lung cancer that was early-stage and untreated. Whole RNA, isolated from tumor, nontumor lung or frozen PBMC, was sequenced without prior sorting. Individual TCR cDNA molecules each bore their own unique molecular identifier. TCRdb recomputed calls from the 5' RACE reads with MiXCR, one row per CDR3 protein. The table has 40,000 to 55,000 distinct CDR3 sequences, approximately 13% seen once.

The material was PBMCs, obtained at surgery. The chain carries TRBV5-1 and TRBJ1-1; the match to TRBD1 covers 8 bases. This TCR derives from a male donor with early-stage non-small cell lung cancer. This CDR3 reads CASSLAKAGTGRKAFF. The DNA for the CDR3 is TGCGCCAGCAGCTTGGCCAAAGCCGGGACAGGTAGGAAAGCTTTCTTT. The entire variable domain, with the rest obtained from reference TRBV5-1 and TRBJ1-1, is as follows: KAGVTQTPRYLIKTRGQQVTLSCSPISGHRSVSWYQQTPGQGLQFLFEYFSETQRNKGNFPGRFSGRQFSNSRSEMNVSTLELGDSALYLCASSLAKAGTGRKAFFGQGTRLTVV.